This T cell receptor (beta chain) was sequenced in a study of T cells after yellow fever vaccination. Each CDR3 protein is one row after TCRdb ran MiXCR on the 5' RACE reads. Here the sample spans 550,000 or so distinct CDR3 sequences, approximately 21% being singletons. This clonotype was seen a few times. Germline loops: CDR1 LNHNV, CDR2 YYDKDF (reference sequence). V dropped 1 base and J dropped 4 bases, with 10 bases sitting between them. The CDR3 runs to 15 residues. Sequenced here: PBMCs, sampled 15 days after the yellow fever booster vaccination. The rearrangement uses TRBV15 and TRBJ2-2, with D possibly TRBD1 on 6 matching bases. The TCR comes from a man between 25 and 39 years old who received the YFV17D yellow fever vaccine. The CDR3 DNA is TGTGCCACCAGCAGAGGGGACACCCGCACCGGGGAGCTGTTTTTT. Protein: CATSRGDTRTGELFF.